These 18 T cell receptor beta chains originate from one sample sequenced in a study of blood T cell repertoires in COVID-19. Sequencing was performed with immunoSEQ multiplex PCR; in TCRdb, only in-frame clones are kept and a portion is missing. The sample holds approximately 240,000 clones; 70% to 90% are singletons and the top ten take under 2.5%. Sequencing was carried out using peripheral blood. These receptors were obtained from a woman aged 40-49 years who had recovered from COVID-19.

This CDR3 reads CASSQGLAGGETQYF. The CDR3 nucleotides are TGTGCCAGCAGCCAAGGACTAGCGGGAGGAGAGACCCAGTACTTC. This chain uses TRBV7-2 with TRBJ2-5; 14 bases are shared with TRBD2. The CDR3 runs to 15 residues. Trimming at V came to 5 bases and at J to 4 bases, leaving 3 bases not matched to a gene. Looked up from germline, CDR1 is SGHTA and CDR2 is FQGNSA.

The rearrangement links TRBV6-5 to TRBJ2-2; 10 positions agree with TRBD1. The CDR3 contains 15 residues. CDR1 and CDR2 from the germline V gene are MNHEY and SVGAGI. V lost 5 bases, J lost 5 bases, and 5 bases stayed unmatched. The CDR3, as DNA: TGTGCCAGCAGTAAGACAGGGGGCCTTACCGGGGAGCTGTTTTTT. Protein sequence: CASSKTGGLTGELFF.

The rearrangement links TRBV5-6 to TRBJ2-5; D may be TRBD2 (5 bases). Germline V gene data show CDR1 as SGHDT and CDR2 as YYEEEE. The length of the CDR3 is 14 residues. V was pared by 6 bases and J by 5 bases, with 17 bases between. The CDR3 nucleotides read TGTGCCAGCACCAAGGCGGGTATAGGGGAGACCCAGTACTTC. Its translation: CASTKAGIGETQYF.

This clone was observed a single time. The J gene is TRBJ2-2, the V gene TRBV19, with D perhaps matching TRBD1 (5 bases). The CDR3 covers 14 residues. Trimming cost V 2 bases and J 6 bases, with 10 bases left between them. Germline V gene lookup returns CDR1 LNHDA and CDR2 SQIVND (reference sequence). The CDR3 DNA is TGTGCCAGTAGTATACAGGGTGTCGCCGGGGAGCTGTTTTTT. Its protein product is CASSIQGVAGELFF. Based on the CDR3 plus reference TRBV19 and TRBJ2-2, the full variable domain is DGGITQSPKYLFRKEGQNVTLSCEQNLNHDAMYWYRQDPGQGLRLIYYSQIVNDFQKGDIAEGYSVSREKKESFPLTVTSAQKNPTAFYLCASSIQGVAGELFFGEGSRLTVL.

The CDR3 nucleotides read TGTGCCAGCAGCCCGAAGGAAGATAGACCTGACAGCTACAATGAGCAGTTCTTC. Translation gives CASSPKEDRPDSYNEQFF. V gene TRBV7-6 combines with J gene TRBJ2-1; D may be TRBD1 (5 bases). CDR1 is SGHVS and CDR2 is FNYEAQ in the germline V gene. The CDR3 is made up of 18 amino acids. Trimming took 5 bases from V and 3 from J, leaving 23 bases between them.

The gene calls are TRBV21-1 and TRBJ1-4. TRBV21-1 is noted as a pseudogene. CDR3 length: 14 residues. CDR3 DNA sequence: TGTGCCAGCAGCAAACCGAGGGGAGGTGAAAAACTGTTTTTT. Translated, it gives CASSKPRGGEKLFF.

The chain uses TRBV19 and TRBJ2-7; possible D gene TRBD2, 6 bases. Trimming took 9 bases from V and 6 from J, leaving 24 bases between them. Germline V gene data show CDR1 as LNHDA and CDR2 as SQIVND (reference sequence). This CDR3 is 15 amino acids long. As DNA, the CDR3 is TGTGCCAGGGGAAGGGACGGGGGTAGGGTCGGCGAGCAGTACTTC. Translation gives CARGRDGGRVGEQYF.

This chain connects TRBV2 to TRBJ2-5; 8 nucleotides line up with TRBD1. Trimming at V came to 6 bases and at J to 4 bases, leaving 4 bases not matched to a gene. Per the germline V gene, CDR1 is SNHLY and CDR2 is FYNNEI. This CDR3 has 13 residues. The CDR3 is CASRGQVGETQYF. Here the CDR3 DNA reads TGTGCCAGCAGGGGACAGGTCGGAGAGACCCAGTACTTC.

The V call is TRBV6-1, the J call TRBJ1-5, with 10 bases fitting TRBD1. CDR3 size: 15 residues. Germline loops: CDR1 MNHNS, CDR2 SASEGT. Trimming took 3 bases from V and 5 from J; bases not matched to a gene: 4. The CDR3 spells CASSDGDRGYQPQHF. The CDR3 bases are TGTGCCAGCAGTGATGGGGACAGGGGCTATCAGCCCCAGCATTTT.

This chain joins TRBV19 and TRBJ1-2; tentatively, D is TRBD1 (6 bases). This CDR3 spans 14 amino acids. V lost 7 bases, J lost 4 bases, and 16 bases lay in between. The germline V gene has CDR1 LNHDA and CDR2 SQIVND (reference sequence). CDR3 nucleotide sequence: TGTGCCAGTACGGTCGGACAGACGACCTATGGCTACACCTTC. Amino acids: CASTVGQTTYGYTF.

This chain connects TRBV19 to TRBJ1-5; D call uncertain. The CDR3 sequence is 14 residues long. Germline V lookup: CDR1 LNHDA, CDR2 SQIVND (reference sequence). Trimming pared 3 bases from V and 3 bases from J, leaving 9 bases between. The CDR3 is CASSMYSPNQPQHF. In nucleotides, the CDR3 is TGTGCCAGTAGTATGTACAGTCCCAATCAGCCCCAGCATTTT.

The genes are TRBV28 and TRBJ1-2; TRBD1 is a possible D gene (6 bases). The V end was cut by 4 bases, the J end by 10 bases, with 25 bases between. Per the germline V gene, CDR1 is MDHEN and CDR2 is SYDVKM. CDR3 size: 16 residues. The CDR3: CASSSGLGGGPFAYTF. CDR3 bases: TGTGCCAGCAGTTCAGGCTTAGGGGGGGGCCCTTTTGCCTACACCTTC.

The V gene is TRBV4-1, the J gene TRBJ1-2, with TRBD1 identical over 7 bases. Germline-derived CDR1 and CDR2 are MGHRA and YSYEKL. Trimming at V came to 3 bases and at J to 4 bases, leaving 8 bases not matched to a gene. The CDR3 extends over 15 amino acids. The CDR3 DNA sequence: TGCGCCAGCAGCCATGCGGGACAGTCCCGCTATGGCTACACCTTC. As protein: CASSHAGQSRYGYTF.

This clone is a singleton in its sample. The chain links TRBV15 to TRBJ2-1; a possible D gene is TRBD1 (5 bases). The V and J ends lost 1 base and 3 bases respectively, with 13 bases between them. CDR3 length equals 16 residues. The germline V gene encodes CDR1 LNHNV and CDR2 YYDKDF (reference sequence). For the CDR3, the DNA is TGTGCCACCAGCAGAGGGGGCTCAGGCAACTACAATGAGCAGTTCTTC. Translated, it gives CATSRGGSGNYNEQFF.

The chain has TRBV7-3 and TRBJ2-2; D gene uncertain. In germline, CDR1 is SGHTA, CDR2 FQGTGA. Trimming left V 5 bases short and J 6 bases short, with 13 bases between. The CDR3 sequence is 14 residues long. The CDR3 loop is CASSPTMVSGELFF. The DNA of the CDR3 is TGTGCCAGCAGCCCCACTATGGTCTCCGGGGAGCTGTTTTTT.

A single count supports this clone. The chain is built from TRBV5-3 and TRBJ2-2; D is possibly TRBD1 (5 bases). TRBV5-3 is identified as an open reading frame with a role that is uncertain. The CDR3 has 14 residues. Trimming left V 0 bases short and J 6 bases short, with 9 bases between. The CDR3 DNA follows: TGTGCCAGAAGCTTGGATAGGGGCGCCGGGGAGCTGTTTTTT. This sequence encodes CARSLDRGAGELFF.

The V gene is TRBV7-8, the J gene TRBJ1-4; D unclear. V dropped 5 bases and J dropped 0 bases, with 10 bases sitting between them. The germline CDR1 and CDR2 sequences are SGHVS and FQNEAQ. The CDR3 runs 15 residues. CDR3 DNA: TGTGCCAGCAGCCCGTGGAGTGCAACTAATGAAAAACTGTTTTTT. Translation: CASSPWSATNEKLFF.

This rearrangement joins TRBV7-6 to TRBJ2-7; tentatively, D is TRBD1 (7 bases). From germline, CDR1 is SGHVS and CDR2 FNYEAQ. The CDR3 runs to 15 residues. V lost 1 base and J lost 2, with 12 bases in between. CDR3 loop: CASSLGQGGTYEQYF. The CDR3 DNA reads as TGTGCCAGCAGCTTAGGACAGGGCGGGACCTACGAGCAGTACTTC.